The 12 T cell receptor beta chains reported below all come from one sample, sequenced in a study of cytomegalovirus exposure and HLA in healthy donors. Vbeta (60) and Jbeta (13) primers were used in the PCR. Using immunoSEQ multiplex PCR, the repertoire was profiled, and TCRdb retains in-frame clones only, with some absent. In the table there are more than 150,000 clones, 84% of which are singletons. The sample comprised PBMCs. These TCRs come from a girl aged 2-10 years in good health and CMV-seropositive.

The CDR3 DNA is TGCAGCGTCGACCCAGGGGGAGCGAGGGAGCAGTACTTC. Translated, it gives CSVDPGGAREQYF. This chain uses TRBV29-1 with TRBJ2-5; TRBD1 matches 7 bases. With 6 bases clipped from V and 11 bases from J, the junction kept 15 bases outside the gene matches. The length of the CDR3 is 13 residues. The V gene's germline CDR1 is SQVTM and CDR2 ANQGSEA.

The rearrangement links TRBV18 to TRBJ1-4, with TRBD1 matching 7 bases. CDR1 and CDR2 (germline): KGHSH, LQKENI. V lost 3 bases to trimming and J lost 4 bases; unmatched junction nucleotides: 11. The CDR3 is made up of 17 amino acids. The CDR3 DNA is TGTGCCAGCTCACCGGACAGGCCAGTCCGCGGTAATGAAAAACTGTTTTTT. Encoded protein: CASSPDRPVRGNEKLFF.

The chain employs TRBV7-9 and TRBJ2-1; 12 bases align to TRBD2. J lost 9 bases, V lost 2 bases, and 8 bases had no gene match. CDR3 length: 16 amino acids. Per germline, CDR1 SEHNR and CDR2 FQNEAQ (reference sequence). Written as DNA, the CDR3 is TGTGCCAGCAGCTTACAAGATAGGACTAGCGGGGTTGAGCAGTTCTTC. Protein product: CASSLQDRTSGVEQFF.

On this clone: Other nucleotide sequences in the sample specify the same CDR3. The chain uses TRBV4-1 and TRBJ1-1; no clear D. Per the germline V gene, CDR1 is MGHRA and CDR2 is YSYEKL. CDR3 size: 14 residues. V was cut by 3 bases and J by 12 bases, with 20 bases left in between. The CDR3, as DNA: TGCGCCAGCAGCCACCTTCCTAGGGAGGTCCGTCCTTTCTTT. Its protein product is CASSHLPREVRPFF.

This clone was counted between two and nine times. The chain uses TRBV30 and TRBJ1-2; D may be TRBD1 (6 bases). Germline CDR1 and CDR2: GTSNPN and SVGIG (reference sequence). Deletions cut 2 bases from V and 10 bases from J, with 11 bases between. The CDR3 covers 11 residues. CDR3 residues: CAWSRAGVYTF. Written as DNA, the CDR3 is TGTGCCTGGAGTCGAGCAGGGGTCTACACCTTC.

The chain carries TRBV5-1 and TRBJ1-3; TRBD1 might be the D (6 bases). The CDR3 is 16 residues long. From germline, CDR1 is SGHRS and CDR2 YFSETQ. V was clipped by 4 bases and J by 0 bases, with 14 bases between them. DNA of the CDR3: TGCGCCAGCAGCCTGGTTGGGACAAGCTCTGGAAACACCATATATTTT. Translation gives CASSLVGTSSGNTIYF. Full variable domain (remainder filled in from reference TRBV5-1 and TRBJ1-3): KAGVTQTPRYLIKTRGQQVTLSCSPISGHRSVSWYQQTPGQGLQFLFEYFSETQRNKGNFPGRFSGRQFSNSRSEMNVSTLELGDSALYLCASSLVGTSSGNTIYFGEGSWLTVV.

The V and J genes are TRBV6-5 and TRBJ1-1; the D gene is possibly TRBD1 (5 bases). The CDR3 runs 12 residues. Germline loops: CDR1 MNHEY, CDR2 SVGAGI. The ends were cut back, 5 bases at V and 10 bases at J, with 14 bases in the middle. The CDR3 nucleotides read TGTGCCAGCAGTACAACATGGGGCGGAGCTTTCTTT. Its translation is CASSTTWGGAFF.

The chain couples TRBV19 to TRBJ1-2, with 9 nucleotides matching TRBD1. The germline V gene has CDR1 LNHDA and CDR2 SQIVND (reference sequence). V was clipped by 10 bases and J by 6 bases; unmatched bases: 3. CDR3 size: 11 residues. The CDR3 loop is CATRDRDGYTF. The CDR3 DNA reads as TGTGCCACCCGGGACAGGGATGGCTACACCTTC.

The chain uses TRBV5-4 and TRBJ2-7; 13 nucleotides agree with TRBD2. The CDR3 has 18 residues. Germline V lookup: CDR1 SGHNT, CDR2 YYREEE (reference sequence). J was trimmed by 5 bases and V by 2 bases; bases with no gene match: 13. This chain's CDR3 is CASSLTGRGLAGVHEQYF. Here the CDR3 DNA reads TGTGCCAGCAGCTTAACAGGACGAGGACTAGCGGGAGTCCACGAGCAGTACTTC.

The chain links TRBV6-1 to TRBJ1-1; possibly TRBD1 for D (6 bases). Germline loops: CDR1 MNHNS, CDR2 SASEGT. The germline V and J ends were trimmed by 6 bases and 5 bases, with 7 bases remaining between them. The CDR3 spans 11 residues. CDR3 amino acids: CASRQGTEAFF. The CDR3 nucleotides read TGTGCCAGCAGACAGGGAACTGAAGCTTTCTTT.

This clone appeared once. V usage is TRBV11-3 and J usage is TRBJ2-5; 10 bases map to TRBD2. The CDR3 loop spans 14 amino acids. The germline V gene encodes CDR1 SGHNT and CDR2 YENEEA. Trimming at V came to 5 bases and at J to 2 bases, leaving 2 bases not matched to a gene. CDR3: CASSETSGQETQYF. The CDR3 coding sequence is TGTGCCAGCAGCGAGACTAGCGGGCAAGAGACCCAGTACTTC.

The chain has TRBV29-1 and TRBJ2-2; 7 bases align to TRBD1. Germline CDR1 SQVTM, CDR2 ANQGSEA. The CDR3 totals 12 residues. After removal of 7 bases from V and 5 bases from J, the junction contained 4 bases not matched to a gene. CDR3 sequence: CSARQGTGELFF. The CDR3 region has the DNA TGCAGCGCCCGACAGGGAACCGGGGAGCTGTTTTTT.